These 14 T cell receptor beta chains were all obtained from the same sample, sequenced in a study of T-cell memory formation after mild COVID-19. TCRdb analysed the 5' RACE reads with MiXCR anew, one entry per CDR3 protein. There are about 340,000 distinct CDR3 sequences in the sample; less than 25% occur only once, and 20% to 25% lies in the top ten. The sequencing input was PBMCs or a T cell subset sorted from them (not recorded which). Receptors were obtained from a man aged 18 to 30 who had mild COVID-19 (a few samples of this study predate the infection). Cell type and time point are not known.

V is TRBV7-8 and J is TRBJ2-5; D is perhaps TRBD2 (5 bases). The CDR3 covers 15 residues. V lost 1 base, J lost 5 bases, and 14 bases lay in between. CDR1 is SGHVS and CDR2 is FQNEAQ in the germline V gene. CDR3 residues: CASSLDILGGETQYF. CDR3 nucleotides: TGTGCCAGCAGCTTAGATATTTTGGGCGGGGAGACCCAGTACTTC. Variable domain in full (rest from reference TRBV7-8 and TRBJ2-5): GAGVSQSPRYKVAKRGQDVALRCDPISGHVSLFWYQQALGQGPEFLTYFQNEAQLDKSGLPSDRFFAERPEGSVSTLKIQRTQQEDSAVYLCASSLDILGGETQYFGPGTRLLVL.

This clonotype was recorded a few times. The rearrangement uses TRBV5-1 and TRBJ2-1; TRBD1 matches 8 bases. This CDR3 is built from 15 residues. The V and J ends lost 0 bases and 8 bases, in that order; junction bases with no gene match: 7. CDR1 is SGHRS and CDR2 is YFSETQ in the germline V gene. CDR3 loop: CASSLVGQGADEQFF. Here the CDR3 DNA reads TGCGCCAGCAGCTTGGTCGGTCAGGGGGCGGATGAGCAGTTCTTC.

Only a few counts were recorded for this clonotype. This CDR3 reads CASRPFGGTGELFF. CDR3 bases: TGTGCCAGCAGACCATTTGGGGGCACCGGGGAGCTGTTTTTT. This chain uses TRBV12-3 or TRBV12-4 with TRBJ2-2; D assignment may be TRBD1 or TRBD2 (5 bases each). The CDR3 is made up of 14 amino acids. Trimming shortened V by 6 bases and J by 4 bases, and 12 bases separated the two germline ends.

The chain combines TRBV4-3 with TRBJ1-6; 9 nucleotides agree with TRBD1. Trimming removed 6 bases from V and 3 bases from J; junction bases left unmatched: 6. CDR1 LGHNA and CDR2 YSLEER come from the germline V gene. CDR3 size: 16 residues. This CDR3 is CASREGQGIYNSPLHF. The CDR3 region has the DNA TGCGCCAGCAGGGAGGGACAGGGTATCTATAATTCACCCCTCCACTTT.

This chain connects TRBV5-4 to TRBJ1-3; TRBD1 might be the D (5 bases). V lost 4 bases, J lost 4 bases, and 15 bases lay in between. The germline V gene has CDR1 SGHNT and CDR2 YYREEE (reference sequence). The CDR3 consists of 15 residues. CDR3 bases: TGTGCCAGCAGCGATGGGGCCCAGGGAGGAAACACCATATATTTT. Protein: CASSDGAQGGNTIYF.

The chain joins TRBV29-1 to TRBJ2-6; perhaps TRBD2 as D (5 bases). V shed 5 bases and J shed 0 bases, with 17 bases lying between them. CDR3 size: 17 residues. Looked up from germline, CDR1 is SQVTM and CDR2 is ANQGSEA. The chain's CDR3 is CSVKRVAGGSGANVLTF. In nucleotides, the CDR3 is TGCAGCGTTAAACGGGTAGCCGGAGGCTCTGGGGCCAACGTCCTGACTTTC.

This clonotype was observed a few times. CDR3: CASSSRWALSEAFF. The CDR3 nucleotides are TGTGCCAGCAGTTCCCGATGGGCTCTCTCTGAAGCTTTCTTT. The chain uses TRBV12-3 or TRBV12-4 and TRBJ1-1, with D unclear. With 4 bases removed from V and 6 bases from J, the gap between germline ends came to 15 bases. There are 14 residues in the CDR3.

This clonotype was found once. The chain combines TRBV5-1 with TRBJ2-1, with D hard to call. CDR3 length: 13 residues. Germline V gene sequence: CDR1 SGHRS, CDR2 YFSETQ. V gave up 4 bases and J gave up 8 bases, with 13 bases separating them. The CDR3 is CASSQGMGYEQFF. CDR3 bases: TGCGCCAGCAGCCAAGGGATGGGGTATGAGCAGTTCTTC.

The chain uses TRBV9 and TRBJ1-4; D not resolved. Germline V gene data show CDR1 as SGDLS and CDR2 as YYNGEE. The CDR3 contains 14 residues. Trimming shortened V by 4 bases and J by 7 bases, and 14 bases separated the two germline ends. CDR3 sequence reads: CASSLPGESEKLFF. The CDR3 nucleotides read TGTGCCAGCAGCCTCCCGGGAGAAAGTGAAAAACTGTTTTTT. Complete variable domain (other parts from reference TRBV9 and TRBJ1-4): DSGVTQTPKHLITATGQRVTLRCSPRSGDLSVYWYQQSLDQGLQFLIQYYNGEERAKGNILERFSAQQFPDLHSELNLSSLELGDSALYFCASSLPGESEKLFFGSGTQLSVL.

This clonotype was seen a handful of times. The rearrangement joins TRBV7-2 to TRBJ1-3, with D unclear. Per germline, CDR1 SGHTA and CDR2 FQGNSA. This CDR3 spans 15 amino acids. Trimming removed 2 bases from V and 0 bases from J, with 8 bases in between. The CDR3 DNA reads as TGTGCCAGCAGCTTATACATTCGCTCTGGAAACACCATATATTTT. This codes for CASSLYIRSGNTIYF.

V gene TRBV29-1 combines with J gene TRBJ1-1, with D possibly being TRBD1 (6 bases). The CDR3 loop spans 14 amino acids. Looked up from germline, CDR1 is SQVTM and CDR2 is ANQGSEA. V was trimmed by 0 bases and J by 5 bases, leaving 13 bases between them. CDR3 DNA: TGCAGCGTTGAAGAACGGGGGGGCTTTACTGAAGCTTTCTTT. Its translation is CSVEERGGFTEAFF. Looking up the rest from reference TRBV29-1 and TRBJ1-1 gives the full variable domain: SAVISQKPSRDICQRGTSLTIQCQVDSQVTMMFWYRQQPGQSLTLIATANQGSEATYESGFVIDKFPISRPNLTFSTLTVSNMSPEDSSIYLCSVEERGGFTEAFFGQGTRLTVV.

Only a few counts were recorded for this clonotype. The genes are TRBV27 and TRBJ2-2, with TRBD1 identical over 10 bases. The CDR3 totals 16 residues. Germline values: CDR1 MNHEY, CDR2 SMNVEV (reference sequence). The J segment lost 7 bases and the V segment lost 3 bases, leaving 8 bases of the junction unmatched. CDR3 loop: CASSFVKTGGLGELFF. The CDR3 DNA reads as TGTGCCAGCAGTTTCGTCAAGACAGGGGGCCTCGGGGAGCTGTTTTTT.

This clonotype came up a few times. This sequence joins TRBV11-2 and TRBJ1-6, with TRBD1 as a possible D gene (5 bases). There are 16 residues in the CDR3. V shed 3 bases and J shed 7 bases, with 16 bases lying between them. Germline V gene sequence: CDR1 SGHAT, CDR2 FQNNGV. The CDR3 protein is CASSLRQGVNNSPLHF. The DNA of the CDR3 is TGTGCCAGCAGCTTGCGGCAGGGAGTCAACAATTCACCCCTCCACTTT.

This clonotype was seen more than once but under ten times. The CDR3 spells CASTLTSGGNEQFF. CDR3 bases: TGTGCCAGCACCCTGACTAGCGGGGGGAATGAGCAGTTCTTC. The V call is TRBV12-3 or TRBV12-4, the J call TRBJ2-1, with 13 bases lining up with TRBD2. J was trimmed by 7 bases and V by 7 bases; bases with no gene match: 4. The CDR3 contains 14 residues.